A selection of T cell receptor beta chains follows, all from one sample in a study of PD-L1 blockade in urothelial cancer. The table came from immunoSEQ multiplex PCR; TCRdb's copy has only in-frame clones and leaves some out. The repertoire holds tens of thousands of clones, with approximately 80% as singletons. The source was PBMCs, collected around atezolizumab (anti-PD-L1) treatment. The receptors stem from a man aged 70-80 years with urothelial cancer. Each CDR3 is given with its conserved first and last residue. Only part of the rows carry a size: once, few, many, or a class if the clone is expanded.

J: TRBJ2-1
size: .
V: TRBV5-6
CDR3: CASRLAGVSGQFF

J: TRBJ1-5
size: .
V: TRBV6-6
CDR3: CASSRGRNYSNQPQHF

J: TRBJ2-5
size: .
V: TRBV6-1
CDR3: CASSAGTGGSETQYF

J: TRBJ2-7
size: few
V: TRBV19
CDR3: CASSKGQGPYEQYF

J: TRBJ2-4
size: .
V: TRBV19
CDR3: CASTVGAGAGKNIQYF

J: TRBJ2-7
size: .
V: TRBV2
CDR3: CASRGDSYEQYF

J: TRBJ2-1
size: .
V: TRBV19
CDR3: CASSIPGQSYNEQFF

J: TRBJ1-3
size: .
V: TRBV5-1
CDR3: CASSSQGSGNTIYF

J: TRBJ2-5
size: few
V: TRBV10-2
CDR3: CASSVGLRETQYF

J: TRBJ2-3
size: .
V: TRBV7-8
CDR3: CASSPLSDTQYF

J: TRBJ1-2
size: .
V: TRBV6-5
CDR3: CASSYSGDRGTF

J: TRBJ2-3
size: .
V: TRBV27
CDR3: CASSDYLAGGKDTQYF

J: TRBJ2-5
size: once
V: TRBV7-9
CDR3: CASSLFQGKQETQYF

J: TRBJ2-7
size: once
V: TRBV6-5
CDR3: CASSYLLAGGTREQYF

J: TRBJ2-7
size: .
V: TRBV9
CDR3: CASSGSSGSYEQYF

J: TRBJ1-4
size: once
V: TRBV5-1
CDR3: CASRSTATNEKLFF

J: TRBJ1-4
size: .
V: TRBV29-1
CDR3: CSVEDGGESRELFF

J: TRBJ1-1
size: .
V: TRBV5-1
CDR3: CASSLDRNTEAFF

J: TRBJ2-2
size: few
V: TRBV19
CDR3: CASSMGGLRNTGELFF

J: TRBJ2-7
size: .
V: TRBV5-1
CDR3: CASSLDAGASYEQYF

J: TRBJ1-1
size: .
V: TRBV2
CDR3: CASMSSNTEAFF

J: TRBJ1-1
size: .
V: TRBV1
CDR3: CTSSHQGGGTEAFF

J: TRBJ2-2
size: .
V: TRBV7-2
CDR3: CATRGGRAQGGELFF

J: TRBJ1-2
size: .
V: TRBV5-1
CDR3: CASGGGQNYGYTF

J: TRBJ2-5
size: .
V: TRBV11-2
CDR3: CASSLIWTGKTQYF

J: TRBJ2-7
size: .
V: TRBV15
CDR3: CATSRDLGGIVGEQYF

J: TRBJ2-7
size: .
V: TRBV4-2
CDR3: CASSQVGSGSNYEQYF

J: TRBJ1-4
size: .
V: TRBV5-6
CDR3: CASSLEGENEKLFF

J: TRBJ2-2
size: .
V: TRBV7-2
CDR3: CASSLAGRRVNTGELFF

J: TRBJ1-4
size: few
V: TRBV29-1
CDR3: CSVRQGENEKLFF

J: TRBJ2-2
size: .
V: TRBV16
CDR3: CASSQSGGRNTGELFF

J: TRBJ2-7
size: .
V: TRBV5-1
CDR3: CASSSGGYESEEQYF

J: TRBJ2-1
size: few
V: TRBV5-6
CDR3: CASSLGVYNEQFF

J: TRBJ2-2
size: .
V: TRBV9
CDR3: CASSVGGLAGVTGELFF

J: TRBJ1-1
size: .
V: TRBV4-1
CDR3: CASSPSKAQENTEAFF

J: TRBJ2-1
size: few
V: TRBV4-2
CDR3: CASSQRGNGTSGRARSFF

J: TRBJ1-2
size: .
V: TRBV4-1
CDR3: CASSQDRGDYGYTF